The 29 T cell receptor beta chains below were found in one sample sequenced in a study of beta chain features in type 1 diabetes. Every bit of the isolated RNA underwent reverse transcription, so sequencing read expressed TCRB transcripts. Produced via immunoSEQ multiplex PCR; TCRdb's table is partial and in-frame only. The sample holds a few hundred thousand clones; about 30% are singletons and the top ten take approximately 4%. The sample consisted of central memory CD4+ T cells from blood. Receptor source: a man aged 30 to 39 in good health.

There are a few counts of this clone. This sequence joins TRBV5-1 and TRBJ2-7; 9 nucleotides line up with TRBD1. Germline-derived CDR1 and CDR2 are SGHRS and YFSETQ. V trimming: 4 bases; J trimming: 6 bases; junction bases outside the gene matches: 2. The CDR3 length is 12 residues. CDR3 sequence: CASSRTGVEQYF. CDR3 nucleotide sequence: TGCGCCAGCAGCCGGACAGGGGTCGAGCAGTACTTC.

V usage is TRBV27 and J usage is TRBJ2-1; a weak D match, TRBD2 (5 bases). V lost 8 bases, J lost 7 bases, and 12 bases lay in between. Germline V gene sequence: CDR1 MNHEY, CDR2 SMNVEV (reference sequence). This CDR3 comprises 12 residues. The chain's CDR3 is CASGETGNEQFF. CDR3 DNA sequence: TGTGCCAGCGGGGAGACCGGTAATGAGCAGTTCTTC.

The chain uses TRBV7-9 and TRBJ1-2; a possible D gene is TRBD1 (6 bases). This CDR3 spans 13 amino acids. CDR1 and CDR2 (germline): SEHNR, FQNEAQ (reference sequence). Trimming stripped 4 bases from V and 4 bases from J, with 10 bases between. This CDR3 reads CASSSRTAYGYTF. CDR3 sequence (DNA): TGTGCCAGCAGCTCCCGGACAGCCTATGGCTACACCTTC.

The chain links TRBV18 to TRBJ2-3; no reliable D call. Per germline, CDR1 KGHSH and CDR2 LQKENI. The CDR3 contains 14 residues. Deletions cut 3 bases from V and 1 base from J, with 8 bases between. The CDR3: CASSPDARTDTQYF. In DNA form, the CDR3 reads TGTGCCAGCTCACCCGACGCACGCACAGATACGCAGTATTTT.

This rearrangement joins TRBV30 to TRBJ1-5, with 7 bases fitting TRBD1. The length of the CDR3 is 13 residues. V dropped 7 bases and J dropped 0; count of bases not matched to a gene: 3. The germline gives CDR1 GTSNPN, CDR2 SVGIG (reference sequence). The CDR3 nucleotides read TGTGCCTTAGGGACAGATAGCAATCAGCCCCAGCATTTT. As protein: CALGTDSNQPQHF. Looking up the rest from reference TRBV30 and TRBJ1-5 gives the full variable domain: SQTIHQWPATLVQPVGSPLSLECTVEGTSNPNLYWYRQAAGRGLQLLFYSVGIGQISSEVPQNLSASRPQDRQFILSSKKLLLSDSGFYLCALGTDSNQPQHFGDGTRLSIL.

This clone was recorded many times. As DNA, the CDR3 is TGTGCCAGCAGCCTGACATCGGAAACTGAAGCTTTCTTT. Translation gives CASSLTSETEAFF. The J gene is TRBJ1-1, the V gene TRBV7-7; D is undetermined. The length of the CDR3 is 13 residues. Germline loops: CDR1 SSHAT, CDR2 FNYEAQ (reference sequence). V lost 5 bases and J 5 bases, leaving 12 bases between the germline ends.

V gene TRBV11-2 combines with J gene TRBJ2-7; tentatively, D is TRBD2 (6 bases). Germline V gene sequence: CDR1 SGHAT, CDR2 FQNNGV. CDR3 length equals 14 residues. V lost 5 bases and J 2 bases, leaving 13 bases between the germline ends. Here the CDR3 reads CASSKDGGAYEQYF. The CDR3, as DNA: TGTGCCAGCAGCAAGGATGGCGGGGCCTACGAGCAGTACTTC. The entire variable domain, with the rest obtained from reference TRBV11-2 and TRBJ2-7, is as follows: EAGVAQSPRYKIIEKRQSVAFWCNPISGHATLYWYQQILGQGPKLLIQFQNNGVVDDSQLPKDRFSAERLKGVDSTLKIQPAKLEDSAVYLCASSKDGGAYEQYFGPGTRLTVT.

The CDR3 DNA reads TGCAGTGCTGACTCTCGAGGCTACACCTTC. Its protein is CSADSRGYTF. The J gene is TRBJ1-2, the V gene TRBV20-1; D is uncertain. Germline V gives CDR1 DFQATT, CDR2 SNEGSKA (reference sequence). CDR3 length: 10 amino acids. Trimming shortened V by 5 bases and J by 8 bases, and 9 bases separated the two germline ends.

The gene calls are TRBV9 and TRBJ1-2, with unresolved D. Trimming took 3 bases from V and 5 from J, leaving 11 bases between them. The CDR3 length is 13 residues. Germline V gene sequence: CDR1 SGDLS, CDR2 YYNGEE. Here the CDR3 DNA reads TGTGCCAGCAGCGCGGACGGCTTTTATGGCTACACCTTC. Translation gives CASSADGFYGYTF. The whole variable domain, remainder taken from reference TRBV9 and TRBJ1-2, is DSGVTQTPKHLITATGQRVTLRCSPRSGDLSVYWYQQSLDQGLQFLIQYYNGEERAKGNILERFSAQQFPDLHSELNLSSLELGDSALYFCASSADGFYGYTFGSGTRLTVV.

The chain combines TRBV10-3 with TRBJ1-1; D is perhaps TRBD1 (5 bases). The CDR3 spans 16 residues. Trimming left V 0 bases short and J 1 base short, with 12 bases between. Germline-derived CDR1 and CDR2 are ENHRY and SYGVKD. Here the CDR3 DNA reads TGTGCCATCAGTGAGTCGACAAGGACACCGAACACTGAAGCTTTCTTT. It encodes CAISESTRTPNTEAFF.

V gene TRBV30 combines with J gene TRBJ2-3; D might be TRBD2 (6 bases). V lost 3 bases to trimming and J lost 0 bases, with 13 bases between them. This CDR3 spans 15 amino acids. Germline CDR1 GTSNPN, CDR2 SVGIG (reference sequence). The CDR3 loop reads CAWSGSSFSTDTQYF. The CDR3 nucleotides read TGTGCCTGGAGCGGGAGTTCCTTCAGCACAGATACGCAGTATTTT.

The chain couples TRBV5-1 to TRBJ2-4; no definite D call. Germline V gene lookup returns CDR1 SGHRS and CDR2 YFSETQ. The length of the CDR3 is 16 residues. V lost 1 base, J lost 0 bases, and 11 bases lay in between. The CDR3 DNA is TGCGCCAGCAGCTTGTACACTCCTCTAGCCAAAAACATTCAGTACTTC. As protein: CASSLYTPLAKNIQYF.

CDR3 coding DNA: TGTGCCTGGAGTAAGGGGCAATGGACTGGGGCCAACGTCCTGACTTTC. Translation gives CAWSKGQWTGANVLTF. J is TRBJ2-6 and V is TRBV30; D is possibly TRBD1 (5 bases). CDR3 size: 16 residues. Trimming shortened V by 2 bases and J by 2 bases, and 13 bases separated the two germline ends. Looked up from germline, CDR1 is GTSNPN and CDR2 is SVGIG (reference sequence).

The CDR3 protein is CASSAGRLDRVRDNEQFF. The CDR3 DNA follows: TGTGCCAGCAGCGCAGGAAGATTAGACAGGGTCAGGGACAATGAGCAGTTCTTC. The rearrangement uses TRBV7-9 and TRBJ2-1; 7 bases map to TRBD1. The junction had 18 bases not matched to a gene; V was cut back by 5 bases and J by 5 bases. The CDR3 is 18 residues long. Germline V gene lookup returns CDR1 SEHNR and CDR2 FQNEAQ (reference sequence). Complete variable domain (other parts from reference TRBV7-9 and TRBJ2-1): DTGVSQNPRHKITKRGQNVTFRCDPISEHNRLYWYRQTLGQGPEFLTYFQNEAQLEKSRLLSDRFSAERPKGSFSTLEIQRTEQGDSAMYLCASSAGRLDRVRDNEQFFGPGTRLTVL.

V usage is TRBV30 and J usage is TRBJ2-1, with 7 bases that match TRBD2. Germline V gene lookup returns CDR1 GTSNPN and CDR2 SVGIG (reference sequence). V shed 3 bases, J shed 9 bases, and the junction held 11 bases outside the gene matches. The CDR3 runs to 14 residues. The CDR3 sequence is CAWSGLERGTEQFF. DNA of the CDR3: TGTGCCTGGAGCGGACTAGAGAGGGGTACTGAGCAGTTCTTC.

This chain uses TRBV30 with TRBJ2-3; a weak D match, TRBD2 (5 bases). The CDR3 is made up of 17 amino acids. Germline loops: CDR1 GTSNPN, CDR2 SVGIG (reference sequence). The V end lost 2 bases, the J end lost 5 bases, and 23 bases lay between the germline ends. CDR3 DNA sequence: TGTGCCTGGAGTCCAACGGCCGGGATCTCGAGGGAAGATACGCAGTATTTT. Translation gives CAWSPTAGISREDTQYF.

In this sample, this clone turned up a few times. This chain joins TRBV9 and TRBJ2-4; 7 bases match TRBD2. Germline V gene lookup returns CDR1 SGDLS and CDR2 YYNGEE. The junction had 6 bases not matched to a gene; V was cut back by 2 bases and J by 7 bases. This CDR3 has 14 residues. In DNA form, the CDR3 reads TGTGCCAGCAGCGTGGGAGGGATGGAGAACATTCAGTACTTC. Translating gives CASSVGGMENIQYF.

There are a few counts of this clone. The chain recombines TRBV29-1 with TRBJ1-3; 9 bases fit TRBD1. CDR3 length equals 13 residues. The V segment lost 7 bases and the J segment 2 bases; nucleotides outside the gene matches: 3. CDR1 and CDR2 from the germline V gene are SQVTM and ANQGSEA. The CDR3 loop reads CSGRQGAGNTIYF. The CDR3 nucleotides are TGCAGCGGCCGACAGGGGGCTGGAAACACCATATATTTT.

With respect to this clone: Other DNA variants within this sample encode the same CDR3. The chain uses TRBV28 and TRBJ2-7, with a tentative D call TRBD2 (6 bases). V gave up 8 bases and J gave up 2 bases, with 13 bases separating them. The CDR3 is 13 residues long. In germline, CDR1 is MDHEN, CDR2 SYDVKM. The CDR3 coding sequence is TGTGCCAGCTTAGGGACTCCAACCTACGAGCAGTACTTC. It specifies CASLGTPTYEQYF.

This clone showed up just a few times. This chain's CDR3 is CASSLAADTQYF. The CDR3 coding sequence is TGTGCCAGCAGCTTAGCGGCAGATACGCAGTATTTT. V is TRBV7-2 and J is TRBJ2-3; no clear D. Germline lookup yields CDR1 SGHTA and CDR2 FQGNSA. Trimming stripped 0 bases from V and 4 bases from J, with 2 bases between. The CDR3 has 12 residues.

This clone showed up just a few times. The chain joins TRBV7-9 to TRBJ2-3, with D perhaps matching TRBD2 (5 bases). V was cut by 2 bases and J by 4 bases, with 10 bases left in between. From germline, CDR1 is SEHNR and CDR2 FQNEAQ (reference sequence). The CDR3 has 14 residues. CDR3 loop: CASSLSTGADTQYF. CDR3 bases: TGTGCCAGCAGCTTAAGCACCGGGGCAGATACGCAGTATTTT. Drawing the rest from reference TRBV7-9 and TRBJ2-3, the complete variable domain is DTGVSQNPRHKITKRGQNVTFRCDPISEHNRLYWYRQTLGQGPEFLTYFQNEAQLEKSRLLSDRFSAERPKGSFSTLEIQRTEQGDSAMYLCASSLSTGADTQYFGPGTRLTVL.

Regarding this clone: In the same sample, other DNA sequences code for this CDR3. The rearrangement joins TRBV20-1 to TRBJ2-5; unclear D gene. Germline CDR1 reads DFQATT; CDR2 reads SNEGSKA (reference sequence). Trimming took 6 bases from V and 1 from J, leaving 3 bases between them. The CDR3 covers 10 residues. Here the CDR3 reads CSATQETQYF. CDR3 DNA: TGCAGTGCCACCCAAGAGACCCAGTACTTC.

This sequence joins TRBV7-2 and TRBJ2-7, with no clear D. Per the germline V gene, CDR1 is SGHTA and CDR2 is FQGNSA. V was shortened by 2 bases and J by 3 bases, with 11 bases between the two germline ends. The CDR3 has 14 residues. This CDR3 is CASSLTRTGYEQYF. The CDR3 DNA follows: TGTGCCAGCAGCTTAACCCGGACGGGCTACGAGCAGTACTTC.

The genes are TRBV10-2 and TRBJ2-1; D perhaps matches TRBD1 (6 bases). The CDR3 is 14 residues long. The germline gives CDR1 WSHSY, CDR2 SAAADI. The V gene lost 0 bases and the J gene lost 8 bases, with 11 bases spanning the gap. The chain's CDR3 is CASSESVRGHEQFF. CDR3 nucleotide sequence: TGCGCCAGCAGTGAGTCGGTCAGGGGCCATGAGCAGTTCTTC.

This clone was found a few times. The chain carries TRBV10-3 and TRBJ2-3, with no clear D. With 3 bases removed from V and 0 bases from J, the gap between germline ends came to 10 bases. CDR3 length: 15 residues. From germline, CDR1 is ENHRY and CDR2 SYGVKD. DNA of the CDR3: TGTGCCATCAGTGACCCTAGACCCAGCACAGATACGCAGTATTTT. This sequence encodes CAISDPRPSTDTQYF.

The CDR3 DNA sequence: TGCGCCAGCAGCCAGAAAGCTAGCGGGAGCTCTGGGGCCAACGTCCTGACTTTC. Amino acid sequence: CASSQKASGSSGANVLTF. The chain employs TRBV4-1 and TRBJ2-6; TRBD2 aligns across 10 bases. In germline, CDR1 is MGHRA, CDR2 YSYEKL. V shed 3 bases and J 0 bases; nucleotides not matched to a gene: 5. The CDR3 has 18 residues.

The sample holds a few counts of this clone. CDR3 residues: CASSPGTGYSNEQFF. The CDR3 region has the DNA TGTGCCAGCAGCCCCGGGACAGGGTACTCCAATGAGCAGTTCTTC. This chain links TRBV21-1 with TRBJ2-1; no DNA check was done on the table's D call, TRBD1. TRBV21-1 is tagged as a pseudogene. This CDR3 region has 15 residues.

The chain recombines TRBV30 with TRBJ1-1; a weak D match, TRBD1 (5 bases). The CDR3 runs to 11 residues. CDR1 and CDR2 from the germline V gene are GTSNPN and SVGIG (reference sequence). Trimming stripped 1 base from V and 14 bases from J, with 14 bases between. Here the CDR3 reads CAWSEAPQGFF. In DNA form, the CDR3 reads TGTGCCTGGAGTGAGGCCCCCCAGGGATTCTTT.

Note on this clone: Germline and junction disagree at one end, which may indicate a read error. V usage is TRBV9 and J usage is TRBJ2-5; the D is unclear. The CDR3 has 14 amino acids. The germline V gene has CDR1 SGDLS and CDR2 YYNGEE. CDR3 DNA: TGTGCCAGCAGCGTTAAGTTGGCCCAAGAGGCCCAGTACTTC. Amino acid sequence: CASSVKLAQEAQYF.